Below, 2 T cell receptor beta chains from the same sample are listed, as sequenced in a study of T cells in Graves' hyperthyroidism and ophthalmopathy (dated by TCRdb to 2018 to 2020). Libraries were constructed by multiplex PCR. The sequencer listed for this sample is Illumina HiSeq 2000. TCR beta CDR3 regions were amplified from RNA transcripts. The first round of RT-PCR for the TCR CDR3 was performed with the HTBI primer set and the Qiagen OneStep RT-PCR kit. TCRdb reworked the public reads: Q25 trimming with fastp, MiXCR clone assembly, productive beta chains retained. Rows merge per CDR3 protein into single entries with the most common DNA and genes. This sample has around 540,000 distinct CDR3 sequences in its table, and about 16% of those were observed once. Clones ranked in the top ten supply less than 30% of the sample. The specimen sequenced was blood. These receptors all stem from a woman aged 25 to 39 with Graves' ophthalmopathy.

This clonotype was recorded at least ten times. The chain carries TRBV7-8 and TRBJ2-2; D is unresolved. This CDR3 region has 15 residues. V lost 4 bases to trimming and J lost 4 bases, with 13 bases between them. CDR1 is SGHVS, CDR2 FQNEAQ, per germline. The CDR3 bases are TGTGCCAGCAGCTCCCAGTTAGGTACCACCGGGGAGCTGTTTTTT. Amino acids: CASSSQLGTTGELFF.

This clonotype was observed a handful of times. The V and J genes are TRBV4-2 and TRBJ2-3; 8 bases map to TRBD2. After removal of 1 base from V and 6 bases from J, the junction contained 12 bases not matched to a gene. CDR3 length: 17 amino acids. Germline V gene sequence: CDR1 LGHNA, CDR2 YNFKEQ. The CDR3 loop reads CASSQGNAGGPTDTQYF. CDR3 bases: TGTGCCAGCAGCCAAGGGAATGCGGGAGGCCCGACGGATACGCAGTATTTT.